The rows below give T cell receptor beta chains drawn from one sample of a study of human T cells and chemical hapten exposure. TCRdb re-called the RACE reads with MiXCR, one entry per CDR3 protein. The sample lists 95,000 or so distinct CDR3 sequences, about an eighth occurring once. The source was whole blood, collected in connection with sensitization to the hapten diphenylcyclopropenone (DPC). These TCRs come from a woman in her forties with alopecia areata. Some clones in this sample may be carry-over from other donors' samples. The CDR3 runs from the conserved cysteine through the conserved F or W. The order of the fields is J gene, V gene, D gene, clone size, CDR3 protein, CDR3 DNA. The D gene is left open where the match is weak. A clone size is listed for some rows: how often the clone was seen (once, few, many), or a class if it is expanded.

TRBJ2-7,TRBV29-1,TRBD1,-,CSVDRQGNYEQYF,TGCAGCGTTGATCGACAGGGGAACTACGAGCAGTACTTC
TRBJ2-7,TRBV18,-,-,CASSPQTGIEQYF,TGTGCCAGCTCACCACAAACCGGAATCGAGCAGTACTTC
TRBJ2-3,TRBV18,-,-,CASSPPSGRSTDTQYF,TGTGCCAGCTCACCACCGAGCGGGCGAAGCACAGATACGCAGTATTTT
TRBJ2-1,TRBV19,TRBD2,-,CVSQSVQRGNEQFF,TGTGTCAGTCAATCGGTGCAGCGGGGGAATGAGCAGTTCTTC
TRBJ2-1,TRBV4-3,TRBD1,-,CASSQEAPFSGQRDNEQFF,TGCGCCAGCAGCCAAGAAGCCCCATTCTCGGGACAGCGTGACAATGAGCAGTTCTTC
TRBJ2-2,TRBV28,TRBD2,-,CAGGVNTGELFF,TGTGCCGGGGGGGTAAACACCGGGGAGCTGTTTTTT
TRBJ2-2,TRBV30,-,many,CAWSPTGELFF,TGTGCCTGGAGTCCGACCGGGGAGCTGTTTTTT
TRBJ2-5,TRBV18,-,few,CASSPPGPLQETQYF,TGTGCCAGCTCACCACCGGGCCCCTTACAAGAGACCCAGTACTTC
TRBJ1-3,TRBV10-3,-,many,CATQDLAGNTIYF,TGTGCCACCCAGGACCTGGCGGGAAACACCATATATTTT
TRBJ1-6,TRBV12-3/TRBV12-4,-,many,CASTLSRNSPLHF,TGTGCCAGCACCCTATCGAGGAATTCACCCCTCCACTTT
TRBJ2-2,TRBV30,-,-,CAWSRGGTNTGELFF,TGTGCCTGGAGTAGAGGGGGGACGAACACCGGGGAGCTGTTTTTT
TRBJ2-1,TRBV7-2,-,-,CASSPHPYNEQFF,TGTGCCAGCAGCCCGCACCCATACAATGAGCAGTTCTTC
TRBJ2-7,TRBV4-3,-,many,CASSQGRGTSYEQYF,TGCGCCAGCAGCCAAGGCCGGGGAACCTCCTACGAGCAGTACTTC
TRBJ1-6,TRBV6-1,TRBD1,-,CASRVPRGPNNSPLHF,TGTGCCAGCAGAGTACCAAGGGGGCCAAATAATTCACCCCTCCACTTT
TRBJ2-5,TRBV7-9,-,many,CASSPPGGTRIHF,TGTGCCAGCAGCCCACCAGGGGGGACTAGGATACACTTC
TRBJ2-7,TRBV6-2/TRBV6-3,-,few,CASSYAGLNEQYF,TGTGCCAGCAGTTACGCGGGACTGAACGAGCAGTACTTC
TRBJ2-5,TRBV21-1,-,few,CASSKDRAGRETQYF,TGTGCCAGCAGCAAAGACAGGGCGGGAAGAGAGACCCAGTACTTC
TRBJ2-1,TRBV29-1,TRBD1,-,CSVAGTGGFNEQFF,TGCAGCGTCGCCGGGACAGGGGGCTTCAATGAGCAGTTCTTC
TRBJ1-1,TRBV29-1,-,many,CSTRHSNTEAFF,TGCAGCACCCGACACTCGAACACTGAAGCTTTCTTT
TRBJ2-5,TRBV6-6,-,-,CASSYSRGETQYF,TGTGCCAGCAGTTACAGCAGGGGAGAGACCCAGTACTTC
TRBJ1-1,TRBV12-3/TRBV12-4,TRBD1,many,CASSLVDRAEAFF,TGTGCCAGCAGTTTGGTGGACAGGGCTGAAGCTTTCTTT
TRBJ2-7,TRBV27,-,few,CASSPWGTKTYEQYF,TGTGCCAGCAGTCCATGGGGGACAAAGACCTACGAGCAGTACTTC
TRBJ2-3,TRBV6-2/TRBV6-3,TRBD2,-,CASSYGSGSPPQYF,TGTGCCAGCAGTTACGGTAGCGGGTCCCCTCCGCAGTATTTT
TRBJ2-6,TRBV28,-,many,CASSLSGPFSSGANVLTF,TGTGCCAGCAGTTTAAGCGGGCCCTTCTCCTCTGGGGCCAACGTCCTGACTTTC
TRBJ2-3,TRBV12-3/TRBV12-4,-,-,CASSLEGEADTQYF,TGTGCCAGCAGTTTAGAGGGCGAGGCAGATACGCAGTATTTT
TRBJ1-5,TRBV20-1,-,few,CSARDSLATGYNQPQHF,TGCAGTGCTAGAGATTCGTTGGCGACAGGTTACAATCAGCCCCAGCATTTT
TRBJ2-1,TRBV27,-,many,CASSLLGGTPNNEQFF,TGTGCCAGCAGTTTACTTGGGGGGACGCCAAACAATGAGCAGTTCTTC
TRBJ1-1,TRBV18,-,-,CASSPGTAMNTEAFF,TGTGCCAGCTCACCAGGGACGGCCATGAACACTGAAGCTTTCTTT
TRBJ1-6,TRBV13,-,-,CASSLGGSSYNSPLHF,TGTGCCAGCAGCTTAGGTGGGAGCTCCTATAATTCACCCCTCCACTTT
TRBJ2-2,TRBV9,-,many,CASSPRQTGELFF,TGTGCCAGCAGCCCCAGGCAAACCGGGGAGCTGTTTTTT
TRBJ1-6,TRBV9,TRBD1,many,CASSPQGVENSPLHF,TGTGCCAGCAGCCCGCAGGGGGTCGAAAATTCACCCCTCCACTTT
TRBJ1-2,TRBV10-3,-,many,CAINDRSYGYTF,TGTGCCATCAACGACAGAAGCTATGGCTACACCTTC
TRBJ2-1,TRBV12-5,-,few,CASGLGGRPYNEQFF,TGTGCTAGTGGTTTGGGGGGACGGCCCTACAATGAGCAGTTCTTC
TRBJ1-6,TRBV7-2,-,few,CASSLEAATLPYSPLHF,TGTGCCAGCAGCTTAGAGGCGGCGACCCTTCCGTATTCACCCCTCCACTTT
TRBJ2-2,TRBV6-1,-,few,CASNRDQTGELFF,TGTGCCAGCAATAGGGACCAGACCGGGGAGCTGTTTTTT
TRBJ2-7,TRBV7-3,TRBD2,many,CASPWRGYSYEQYF,TGTGCCAGCCCCTGGCGGGGGTATTCCTACGAGCAGTACTTC
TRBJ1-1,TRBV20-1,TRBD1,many,CSARDAGTENTEAFF,TGCAGTGCTAGAGATGCCGGGACAGAGAACACTGAAGCTTTCTTT